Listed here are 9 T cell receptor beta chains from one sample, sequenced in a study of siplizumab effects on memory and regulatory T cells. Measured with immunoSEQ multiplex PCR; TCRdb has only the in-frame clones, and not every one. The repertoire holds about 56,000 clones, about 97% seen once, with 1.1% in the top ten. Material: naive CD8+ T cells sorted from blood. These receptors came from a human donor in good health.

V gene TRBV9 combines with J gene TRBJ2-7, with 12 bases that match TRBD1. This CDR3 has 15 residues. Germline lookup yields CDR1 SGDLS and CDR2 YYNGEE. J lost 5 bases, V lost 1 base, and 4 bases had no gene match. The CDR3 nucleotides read TGTGCCAGCAGCGTATCTGGGACAGGGGGCAACGAGCAGTACTTC. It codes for CASSVSGTGGNEQYF. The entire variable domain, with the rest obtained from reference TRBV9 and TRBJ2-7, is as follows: DSGVTQTPKHLITATGQRVTLRCSPRSGDLSVYWYQQSLDQGLQFLIQYYNGEERAKGNILERFSAQQFPDLHSELNLSSLELGDSALYFCASSVSGTGGNEQYFGPGTRLTVT.

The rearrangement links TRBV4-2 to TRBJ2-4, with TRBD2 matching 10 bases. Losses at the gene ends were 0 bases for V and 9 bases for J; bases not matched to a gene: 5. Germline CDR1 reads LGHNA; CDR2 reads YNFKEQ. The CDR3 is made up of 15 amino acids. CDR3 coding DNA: TGTGCCAGCAGCCAAGAGAATAGCGGGAGGAGCATTCAGTACTTC. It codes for CASSQENSGRSIQYF.

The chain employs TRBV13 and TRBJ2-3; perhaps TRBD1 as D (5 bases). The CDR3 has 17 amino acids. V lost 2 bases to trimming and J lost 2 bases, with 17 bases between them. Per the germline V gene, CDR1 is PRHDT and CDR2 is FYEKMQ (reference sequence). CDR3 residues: CASSLRQPQTITDTQYF. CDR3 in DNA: TGTGCCAGCAGCTTAAGACAGCCCCAAACTATCACAGATACGCAGTATTTT. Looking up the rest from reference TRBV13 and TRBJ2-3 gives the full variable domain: AAGVIQSPRHLIKEKRETATLKCYPIPRHDTVYWYQQGPGQDPQFLISFYEKMQSDKGSIPDRFSAQQFSDYHSELNMSSLELGDSALYFCASSLRQPQTITDTQYFGPGTRLTVL.

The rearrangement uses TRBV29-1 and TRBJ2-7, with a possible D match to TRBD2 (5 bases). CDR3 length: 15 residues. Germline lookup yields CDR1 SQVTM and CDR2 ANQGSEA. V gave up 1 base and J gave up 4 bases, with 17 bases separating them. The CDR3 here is CSVEVRGSQSYEQYF. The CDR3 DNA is TGCAGCGTTGAAGTCCGTGGGAGCCAGAGTTACGAGCAGTACTTC.

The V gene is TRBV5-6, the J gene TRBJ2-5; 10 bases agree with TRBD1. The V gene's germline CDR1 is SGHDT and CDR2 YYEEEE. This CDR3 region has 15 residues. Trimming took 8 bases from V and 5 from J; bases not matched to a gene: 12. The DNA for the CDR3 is TGTGCCAGTATACTCTCGGACAGGGGGACGGAGACCCAGTACTTC. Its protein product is CASILSDRGTETQYF.

CDR3 DNA: TGCGCCAGCACGGACAGGGCGAACACTGAAGCTTTCTTT. It is translated as CASTDRANTEAFF. This chain uses TRBV5-1 with TRBJ1-1; 8 nucleotides match TRBD1. This CDR3 comprises 13 residues. J was trimmed by 1 base and V by 6 bases; bases with no gene match: 2. CDR1 and CDR2 (germline): SGHRS, YFSETQ. The full variable domain, rest sourced from reference TRBV5-1 and TRBJ1-1, is KAGVTQTPRYLIKTRGQQVTLSCSPISGHRSVSWYQQTPGQGLQFLFEYFSETQRNKGNFPGRFSGRQFSNSRSEMNVSTLELGDSALYLCASTDRANTEAFFGQGTRLTVV.

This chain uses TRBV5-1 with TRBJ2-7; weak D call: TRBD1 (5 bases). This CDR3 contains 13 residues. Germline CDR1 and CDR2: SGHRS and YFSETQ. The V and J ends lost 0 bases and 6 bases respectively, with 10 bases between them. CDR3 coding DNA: TGCGCCAGCAGCTTGGTTCTAGGGGTCGAGCAGTACTTC. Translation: CASSLVLGVEQYF.

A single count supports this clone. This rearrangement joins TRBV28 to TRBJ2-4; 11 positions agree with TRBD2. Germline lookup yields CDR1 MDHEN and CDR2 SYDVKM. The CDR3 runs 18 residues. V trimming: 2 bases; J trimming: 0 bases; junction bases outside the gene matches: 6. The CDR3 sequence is CASSLRGLAEIAKNIQYF. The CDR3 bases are TGTGCCAGCAGTTTAAGGGGACTAGCGGAAATAGCCAAAAACATTCAGTACTTC.

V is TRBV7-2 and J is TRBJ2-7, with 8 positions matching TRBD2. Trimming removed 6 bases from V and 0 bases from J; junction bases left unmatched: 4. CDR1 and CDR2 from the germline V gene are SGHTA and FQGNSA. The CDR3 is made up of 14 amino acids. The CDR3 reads CASSSSGSSYEQYF. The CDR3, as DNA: TGTGCCAGCAGTTCGAGCGGGAGCTCCTACGAGCAGTACTTC.